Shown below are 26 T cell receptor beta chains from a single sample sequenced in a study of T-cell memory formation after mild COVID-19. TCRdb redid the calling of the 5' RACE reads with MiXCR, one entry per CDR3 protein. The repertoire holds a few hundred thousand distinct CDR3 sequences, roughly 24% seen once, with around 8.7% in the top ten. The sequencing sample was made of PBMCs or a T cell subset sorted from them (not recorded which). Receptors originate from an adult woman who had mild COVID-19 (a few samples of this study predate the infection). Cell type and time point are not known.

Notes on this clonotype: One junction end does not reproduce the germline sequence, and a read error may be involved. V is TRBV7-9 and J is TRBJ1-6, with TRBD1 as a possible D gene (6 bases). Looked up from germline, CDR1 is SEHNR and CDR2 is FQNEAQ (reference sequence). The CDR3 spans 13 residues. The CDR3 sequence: CASSLEGRGHPRF. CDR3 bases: TGTGCCAGCAGCTTAGAAGGGAGGGGACACCCTCGCTTT.

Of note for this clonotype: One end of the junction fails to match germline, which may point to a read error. The CDR3 protein is CASKGGGVYSEQFF. The CDR3 nucleotides read TGTGCCAGCAAGGGGGGAGGAGTGTACAGTGAGCAGTTCTTC. This chain uses TRBV9 with TRBJ2-1, with D perhaps being TRBD1 or TRBD2 (6 bases each). CDR3 length: 14 amino acids. Germline CDR1 SGDLS, CDR2 YYNGEE.

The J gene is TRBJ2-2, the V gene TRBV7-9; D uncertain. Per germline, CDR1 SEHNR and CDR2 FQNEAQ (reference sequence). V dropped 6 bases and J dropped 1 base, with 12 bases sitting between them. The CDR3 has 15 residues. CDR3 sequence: CASRHGTENTGELFF. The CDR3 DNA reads TGTGCCAGCAGGCACGGAACGGAGAACACCGGGGAGCTGTTTTTT.

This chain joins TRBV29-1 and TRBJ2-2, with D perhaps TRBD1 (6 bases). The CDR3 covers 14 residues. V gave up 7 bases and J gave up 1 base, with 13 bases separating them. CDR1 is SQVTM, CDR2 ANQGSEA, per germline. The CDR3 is CSAGTLLNTGELFF. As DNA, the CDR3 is TGCAGCGCCGGGACACTCCTGAACACCGGGGAGCTGTTTTTT.

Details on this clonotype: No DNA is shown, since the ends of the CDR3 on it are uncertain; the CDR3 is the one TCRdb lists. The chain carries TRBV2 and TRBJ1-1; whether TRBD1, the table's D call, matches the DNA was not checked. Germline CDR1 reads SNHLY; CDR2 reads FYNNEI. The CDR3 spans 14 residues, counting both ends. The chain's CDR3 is CASTWGQGNTEALF.

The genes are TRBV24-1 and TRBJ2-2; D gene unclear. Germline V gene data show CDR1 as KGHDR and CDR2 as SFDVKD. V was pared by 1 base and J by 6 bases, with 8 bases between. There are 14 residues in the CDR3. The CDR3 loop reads CATSDFWDPGELFF. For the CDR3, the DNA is TGTGCCACCAGTGATTTTTGGGATCCCGGGGAGCTGTTTTTT.

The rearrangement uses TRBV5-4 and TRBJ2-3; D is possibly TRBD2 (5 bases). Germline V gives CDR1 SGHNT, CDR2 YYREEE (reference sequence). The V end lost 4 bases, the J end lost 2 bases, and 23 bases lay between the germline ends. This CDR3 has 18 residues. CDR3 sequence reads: CASSRSGFSTTDTDTQYF. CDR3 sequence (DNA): TGTGCCAGCAGCCGGTCGGGATTCTCCACAACTGACACAGATACGCAGTATTTT.

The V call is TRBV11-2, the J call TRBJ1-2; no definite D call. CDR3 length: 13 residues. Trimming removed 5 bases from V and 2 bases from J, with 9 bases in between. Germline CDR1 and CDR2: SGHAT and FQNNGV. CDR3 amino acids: CASSPRENYGYTF. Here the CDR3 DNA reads TGTGCCAGCAGCCCCCGGGAGAACTATGGCTACACCTTC.

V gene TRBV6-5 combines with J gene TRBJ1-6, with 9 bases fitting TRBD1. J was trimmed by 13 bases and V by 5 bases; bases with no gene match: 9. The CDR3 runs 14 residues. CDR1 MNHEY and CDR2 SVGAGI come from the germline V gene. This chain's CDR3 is CASSPQDRGLPLHF. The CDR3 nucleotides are TGTGCCAGCAGTCCCCAGGACAGGGGTCTTCCCCTCCACTTT.

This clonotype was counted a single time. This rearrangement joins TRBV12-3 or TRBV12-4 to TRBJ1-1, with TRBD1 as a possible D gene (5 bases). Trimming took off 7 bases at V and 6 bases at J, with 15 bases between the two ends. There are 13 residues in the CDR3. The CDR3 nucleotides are TGTGCCAGCAAGACAGTTAGCTTGTCTGAAGCTTTCTTT. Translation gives CASKTVSLSEAFF.

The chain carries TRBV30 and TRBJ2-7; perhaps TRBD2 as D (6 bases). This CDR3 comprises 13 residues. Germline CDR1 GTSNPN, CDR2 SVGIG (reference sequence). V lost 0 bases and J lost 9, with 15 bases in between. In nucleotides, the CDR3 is TGTGCCTGGAGTGTAAGCAGGGTGCGGGGGCAGTACTTC. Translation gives CAWSVSRVRGQYF.

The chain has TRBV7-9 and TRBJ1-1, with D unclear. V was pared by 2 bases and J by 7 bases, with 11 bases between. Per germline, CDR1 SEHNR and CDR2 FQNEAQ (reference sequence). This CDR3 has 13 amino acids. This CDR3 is CASSLHIDVEAFF. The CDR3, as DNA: TGTGCCAGCAGCTTACATATAGACGTTGAAGCTTTCTTT.

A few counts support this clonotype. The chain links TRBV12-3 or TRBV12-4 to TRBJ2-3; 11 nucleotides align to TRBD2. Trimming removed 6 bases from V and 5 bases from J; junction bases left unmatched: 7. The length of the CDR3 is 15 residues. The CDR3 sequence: CASSPTSGEVDTQYF. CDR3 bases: TGTGCCAGCAGCCCGACTAGCGGGGAGGTAGATACGCAGTATTTT.

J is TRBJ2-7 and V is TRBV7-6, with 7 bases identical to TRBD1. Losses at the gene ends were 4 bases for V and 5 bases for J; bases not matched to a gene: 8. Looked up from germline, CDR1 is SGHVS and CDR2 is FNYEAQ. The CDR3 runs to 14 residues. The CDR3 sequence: CASSYFSTGNEQYF. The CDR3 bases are TGTGCCAGCAGCTACTTCTCGACAGGGAACGAGCAGTACTTC.

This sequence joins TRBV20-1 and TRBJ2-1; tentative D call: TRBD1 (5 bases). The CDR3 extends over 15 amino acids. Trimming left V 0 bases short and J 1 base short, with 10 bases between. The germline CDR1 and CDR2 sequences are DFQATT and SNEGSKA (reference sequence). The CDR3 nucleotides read TGCAGTGCTAGAGATATCCCAGGGTCCTACAATGAGCAGTTCTTC. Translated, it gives CSARDIPGSYNEQFF.

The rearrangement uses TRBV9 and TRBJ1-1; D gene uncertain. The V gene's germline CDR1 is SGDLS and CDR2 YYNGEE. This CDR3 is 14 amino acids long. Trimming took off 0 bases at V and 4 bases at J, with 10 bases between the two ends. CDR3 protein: CASSVEAFPTEAFF. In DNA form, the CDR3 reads TGTGCCAGCAGCGTAGAAGCTTTTCCCACTGAAGCTTTCTTT.

The CDR3 is CASSSTFDGTPEETQYF. CDR3 bases: TGTGCCAGCAGCTCTACCTTCGACGGGACGCCTGAAGAGACCCAGTACTTC. V gene TRBV7-9 combines with J gene TRBJ2-5; D may be TRBD1 or TRBD2 (5 bases each). Trimming removed 4 bases from V and 3 bases from J, with 21 bases in between. This CDR3 comprises 17 residues. The germline V gene encodes CDR1 SEHNR and CDR2 FQNEAQ (reference sequence).

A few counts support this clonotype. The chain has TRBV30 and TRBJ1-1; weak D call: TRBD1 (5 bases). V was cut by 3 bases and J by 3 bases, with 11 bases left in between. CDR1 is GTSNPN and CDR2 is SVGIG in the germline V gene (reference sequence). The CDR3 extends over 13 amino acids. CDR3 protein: CAWRDTGDTEAFF. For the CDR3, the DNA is TGTGCCTGGAGGGACACGGGGGACACTGAAGCTTTCTTT.

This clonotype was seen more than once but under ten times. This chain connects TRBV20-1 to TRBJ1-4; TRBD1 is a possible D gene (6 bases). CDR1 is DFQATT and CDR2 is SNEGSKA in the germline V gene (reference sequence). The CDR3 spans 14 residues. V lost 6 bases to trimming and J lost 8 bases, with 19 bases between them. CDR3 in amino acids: CSATQTGKGEKLFF. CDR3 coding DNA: TGCAGTGCGACCCAAACAGGGAAAGGAGAAAAACTGTTTTTT.

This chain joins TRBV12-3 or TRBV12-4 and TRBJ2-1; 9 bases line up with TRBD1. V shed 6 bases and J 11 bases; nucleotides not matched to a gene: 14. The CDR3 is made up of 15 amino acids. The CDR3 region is CASSLSDRGSYQQFF. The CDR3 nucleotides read TGTGCCAGCAGCTTGTCGGACAGGGGTAGTTATCAGCAGTTCTTC.

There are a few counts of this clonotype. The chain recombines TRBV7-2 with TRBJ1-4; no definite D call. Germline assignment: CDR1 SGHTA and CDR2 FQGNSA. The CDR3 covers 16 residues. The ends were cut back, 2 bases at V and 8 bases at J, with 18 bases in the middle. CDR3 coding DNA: TGTGCCAGCAGCTTACTCGGCCCTCCCCGGATGGAAAAACTGTTTTTT. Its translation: CASSLLGPPRMEKLFF.

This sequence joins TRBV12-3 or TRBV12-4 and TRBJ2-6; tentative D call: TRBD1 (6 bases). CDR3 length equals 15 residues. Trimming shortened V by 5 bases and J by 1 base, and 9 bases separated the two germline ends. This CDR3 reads CASSTTGSGANVLTF. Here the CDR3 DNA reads TGTGCCAGCAGTACAACAGGGTCTGGGGCCAACGTCCTGACTTTC.

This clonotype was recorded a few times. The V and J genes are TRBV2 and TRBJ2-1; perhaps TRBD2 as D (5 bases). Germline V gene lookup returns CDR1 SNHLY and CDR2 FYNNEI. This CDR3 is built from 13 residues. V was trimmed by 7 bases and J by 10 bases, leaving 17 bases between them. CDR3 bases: TGTGCCAGCATCCGGGGTACGGGTGGGGAGCAGTTCTTC. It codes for CASIRGTGGEQFF.

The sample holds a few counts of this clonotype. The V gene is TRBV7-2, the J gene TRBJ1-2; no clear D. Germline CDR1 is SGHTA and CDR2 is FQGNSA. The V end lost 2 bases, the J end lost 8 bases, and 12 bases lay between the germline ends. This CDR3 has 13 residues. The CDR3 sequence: CASSLRTADGYTF. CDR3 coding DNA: TGTGCCAGCAGCTTACGGACTGCAGACGGCTACACCTTC. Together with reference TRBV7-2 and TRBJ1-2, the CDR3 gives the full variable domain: GAGVSQSPSNKVTEKGKDVELRCDPISGHTALYWYRQSLGQGLEFLIYFQGNSAPDKSGLPSDRFSAERTGGSVSTLTIQRTQQEDSAVYLCASSLRTADGYTFGSGTRLTVV.

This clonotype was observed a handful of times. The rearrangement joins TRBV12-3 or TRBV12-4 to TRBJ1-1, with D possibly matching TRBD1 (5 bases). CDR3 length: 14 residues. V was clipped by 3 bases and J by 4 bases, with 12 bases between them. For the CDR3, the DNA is TGTGCCAGCAGTTTGGTGGGGCTGGGCACTGAAGCTTTCTTT. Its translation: CASSLVGLGTEAFF.

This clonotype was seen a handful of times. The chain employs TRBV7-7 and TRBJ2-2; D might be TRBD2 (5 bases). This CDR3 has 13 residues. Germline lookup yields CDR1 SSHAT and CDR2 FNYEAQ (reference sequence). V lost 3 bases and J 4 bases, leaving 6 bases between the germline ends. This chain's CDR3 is CASSFGVTGELFF. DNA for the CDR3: TGTGCCAGCAGCTTCGGGGTCACCGGGGAGCTGTTTTTT.